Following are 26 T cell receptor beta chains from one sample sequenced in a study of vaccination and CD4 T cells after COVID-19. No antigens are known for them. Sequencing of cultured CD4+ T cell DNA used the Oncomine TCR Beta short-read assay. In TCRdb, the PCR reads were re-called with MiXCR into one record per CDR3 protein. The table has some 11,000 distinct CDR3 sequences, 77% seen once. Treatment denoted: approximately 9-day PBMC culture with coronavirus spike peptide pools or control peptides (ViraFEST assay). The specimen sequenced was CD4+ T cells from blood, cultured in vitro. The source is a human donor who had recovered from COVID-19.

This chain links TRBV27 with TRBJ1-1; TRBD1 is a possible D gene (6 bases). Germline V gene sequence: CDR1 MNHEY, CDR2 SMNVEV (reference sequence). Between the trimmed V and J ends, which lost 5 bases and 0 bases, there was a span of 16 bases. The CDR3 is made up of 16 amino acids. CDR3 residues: CASSLRTANMNTEAFF. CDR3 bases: TGTGCCAGCAGTCTTCGGACAGCAAACATGAACACTGAAGCTTTCTTT.

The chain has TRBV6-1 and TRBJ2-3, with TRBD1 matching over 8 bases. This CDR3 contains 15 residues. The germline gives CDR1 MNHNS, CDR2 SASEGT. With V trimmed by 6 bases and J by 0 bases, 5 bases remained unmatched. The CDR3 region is CASRHDRGSTDTQYF. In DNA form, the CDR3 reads TGTGCCAGCAGGCACGACAGGGGAAGCACAGATACGCAGTATTTT.

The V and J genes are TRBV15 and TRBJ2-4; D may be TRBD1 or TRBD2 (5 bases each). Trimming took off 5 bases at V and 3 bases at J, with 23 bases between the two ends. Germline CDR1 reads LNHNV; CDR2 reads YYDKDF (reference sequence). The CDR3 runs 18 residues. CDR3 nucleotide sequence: TGTGCCACCAGCGCCCCACCGAGGGGTAGGTCCTTCAAAAACATTCAGTACTTC. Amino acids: CATSAPPRGRSFKNIQYF.

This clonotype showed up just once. CDR3 nucleotides: TGTGCCAGCAGCCGGGCCCCCCATCGGACACCCCTCCACTTT. Its translation: CASSRAPHRTPLHF. V usage is TRBV6-2 or TRBV6-3 and J usage is TRBJ1-6; no clear D gene. The ends were cut back, 6 bases at V and 11 bases at J, with 17 bases in the middle. Germline values: CDR1 MNHEY, CDR2 SVGEGT. This CDR3 region has 14 residues.

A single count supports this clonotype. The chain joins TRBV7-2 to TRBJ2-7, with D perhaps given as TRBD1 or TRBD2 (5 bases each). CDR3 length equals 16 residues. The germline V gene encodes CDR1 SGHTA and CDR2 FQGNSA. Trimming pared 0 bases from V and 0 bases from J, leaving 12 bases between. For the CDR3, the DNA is TGTGCCAGCAGCTTAGCTACAGGAGGCTACTCCTACGAGCAGTACTTC. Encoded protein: CASSLATGGYSYEQYF. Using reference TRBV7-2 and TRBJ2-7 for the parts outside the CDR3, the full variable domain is GAGVSQSPSNKVTEKGKDVELRCDPISGHTALYWYRQSLGQGLEFLIYFQGNSAPDKSGLPSDRFSAERTGGSVSTLTIQRTQQEDSAVYLCASSLATGGYSYEQYFGPGTRLTVT.

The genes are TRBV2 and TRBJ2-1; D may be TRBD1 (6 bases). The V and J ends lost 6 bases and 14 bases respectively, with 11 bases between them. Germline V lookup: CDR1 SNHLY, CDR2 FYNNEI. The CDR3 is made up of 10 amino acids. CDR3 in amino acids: CASRKGVEFF. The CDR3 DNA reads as TGTGCCAGCAGGAAGGGGGTTGAGTTCTTC.

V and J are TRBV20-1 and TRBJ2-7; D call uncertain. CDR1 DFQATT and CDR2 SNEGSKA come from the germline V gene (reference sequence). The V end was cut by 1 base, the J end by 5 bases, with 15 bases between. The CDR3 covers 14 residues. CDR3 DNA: TGCAGTGCTAGAGGAGCTTGGGGTTTCGACGAGCAGTACTTC. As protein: CSARGAWGFDEQYF.

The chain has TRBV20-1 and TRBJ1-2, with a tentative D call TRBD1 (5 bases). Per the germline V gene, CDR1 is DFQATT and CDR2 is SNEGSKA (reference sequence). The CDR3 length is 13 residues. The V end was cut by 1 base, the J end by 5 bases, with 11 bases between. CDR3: CSARGQGRYGYTF. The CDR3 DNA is TGCAGTGCTAGAGGCCAGGGTCGGTATGGCTACACCTTC.

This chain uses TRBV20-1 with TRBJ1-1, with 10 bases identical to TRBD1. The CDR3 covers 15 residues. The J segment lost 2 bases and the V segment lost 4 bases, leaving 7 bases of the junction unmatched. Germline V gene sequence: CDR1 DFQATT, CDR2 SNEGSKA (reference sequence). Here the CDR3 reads CSATHRTGGNTEAFF. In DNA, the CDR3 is TGCAGTGCTACCCACCGGACAGGGGGAAACACTGAAGCTTTCTTT.

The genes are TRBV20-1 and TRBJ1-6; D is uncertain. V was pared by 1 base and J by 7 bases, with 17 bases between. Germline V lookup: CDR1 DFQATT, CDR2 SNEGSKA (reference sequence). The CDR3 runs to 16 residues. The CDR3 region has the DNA TGCAGTGCTAGAGGGTCTGGACGCTCCGGGAATTCACCCCTCCACTTT. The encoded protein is CSARGSGRSGNSPLHF.

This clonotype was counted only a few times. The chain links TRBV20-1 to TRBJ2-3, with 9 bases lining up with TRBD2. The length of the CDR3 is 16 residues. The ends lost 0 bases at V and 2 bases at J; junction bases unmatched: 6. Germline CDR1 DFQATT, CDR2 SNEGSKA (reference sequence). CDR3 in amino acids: CSARDTASGNTDTQYF. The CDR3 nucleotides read TGCAGTGCTAGAGATACGGCTAGCGGGAACACAGATACGCAGTATTTT.

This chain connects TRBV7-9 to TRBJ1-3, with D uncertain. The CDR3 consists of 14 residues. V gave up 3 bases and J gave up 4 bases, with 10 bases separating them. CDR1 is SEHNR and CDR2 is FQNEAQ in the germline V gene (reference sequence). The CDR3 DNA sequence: TGTGCCAGCAGCTTTGCTATGAGGGGAAACACCATATATTTT. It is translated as CASSFAMRGNTIYF.

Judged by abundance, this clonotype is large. DNA for the CDR3: TGCGCCAGCAGCCCTAGCGGGCGTAGCACAGATACGCAGTATTTT. Its translation: CASSPSGRSTDTQYF. The rearrangement links TRBV10-1 to TRBJ2-3, with 8 bases identical to TRBD2. This CDR3 has 15 residues. The V gene's germline CDR1 is WNHNN and CDR2 SYGVQD (reference sequence). V gave up 6 bases and J gave up 0 bases; unmatched junction bases: 5.

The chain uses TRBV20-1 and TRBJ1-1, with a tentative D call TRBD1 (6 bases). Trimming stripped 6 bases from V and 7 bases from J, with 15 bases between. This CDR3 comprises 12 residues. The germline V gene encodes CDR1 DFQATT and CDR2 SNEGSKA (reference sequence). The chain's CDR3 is CSAHRDTHEAFF. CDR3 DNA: TGCAGTGCGCACCGGGACACACATGAAGCTTTCTTT.

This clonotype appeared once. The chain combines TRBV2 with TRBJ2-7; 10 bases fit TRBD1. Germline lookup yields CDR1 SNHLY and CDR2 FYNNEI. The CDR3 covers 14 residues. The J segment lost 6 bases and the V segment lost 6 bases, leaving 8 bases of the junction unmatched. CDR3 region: CASRRGTGAGEQYF. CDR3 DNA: TGTGCCAGCAGGAGAGGGACAGGGGCAGGCGAGCAGTACTTC.

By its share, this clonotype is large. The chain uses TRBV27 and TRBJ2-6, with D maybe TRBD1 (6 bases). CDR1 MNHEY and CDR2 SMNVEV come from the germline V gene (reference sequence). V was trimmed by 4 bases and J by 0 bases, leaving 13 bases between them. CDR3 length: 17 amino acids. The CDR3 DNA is TGTGCCAGCAGTTCCCGGACAGTCGCCTCTGGGGCCAACGTCCTGACTTTC. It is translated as CASSSRTVASGANVLTF. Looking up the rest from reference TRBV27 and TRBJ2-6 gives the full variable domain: EAQVTQNPRYLITVTGKKLTVTCSQNMNHEYMSWYRQDPGLGLRQIYYSMNVEVTDKGDVPEGYKVSRKEKRNFPLILESPSPNQTSLYFCASSSRTVASGANVLTFGAGSRLTVL.

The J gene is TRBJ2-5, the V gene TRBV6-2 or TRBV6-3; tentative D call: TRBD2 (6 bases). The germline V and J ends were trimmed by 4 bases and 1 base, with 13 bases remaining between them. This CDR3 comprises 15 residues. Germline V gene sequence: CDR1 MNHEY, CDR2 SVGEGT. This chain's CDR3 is CASSLGGVFQETQYF. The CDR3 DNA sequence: TGTGCCAGCAGTTTGGGCGGGGTTTTCCAAGAGACCCAGTACTTC.

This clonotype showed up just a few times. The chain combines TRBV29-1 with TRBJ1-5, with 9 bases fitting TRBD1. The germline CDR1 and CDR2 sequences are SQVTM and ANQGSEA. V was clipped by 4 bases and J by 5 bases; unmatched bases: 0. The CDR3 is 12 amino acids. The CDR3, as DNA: TGCAGCGTTGGGACAGGGGATCAGCCCCAGCATTTT. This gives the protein CSVGTGDQPQHF.

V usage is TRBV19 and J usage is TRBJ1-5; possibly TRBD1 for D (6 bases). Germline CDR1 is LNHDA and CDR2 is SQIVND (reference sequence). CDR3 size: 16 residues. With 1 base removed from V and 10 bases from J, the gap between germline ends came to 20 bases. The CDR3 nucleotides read TGTGCCAGTAGTATAGGTGGCGGGGGGCCGTTGGGACCCCAGCATTTT. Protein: CASSIGGGGPLGPQHF. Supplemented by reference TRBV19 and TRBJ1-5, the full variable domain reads DGGITQSPKYLFRKEGQNVTLSCEQNLNHDAMYWYRQDPGQGLRLIYYSQIVNDFQKGDIAEGYSVSREKKESFPLTVTSAQKNPTAFYLCASSIGGGGPLGPQHFGDGTRLSIL.

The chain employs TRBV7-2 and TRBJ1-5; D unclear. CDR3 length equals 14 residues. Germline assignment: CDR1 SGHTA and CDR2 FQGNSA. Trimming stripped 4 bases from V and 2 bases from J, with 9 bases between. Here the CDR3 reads CASSSPAGNQPQHF. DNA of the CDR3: TGTGCCAGCAGCTCCCCCGCCGGCAATCAGCCCCAGCATTTT.

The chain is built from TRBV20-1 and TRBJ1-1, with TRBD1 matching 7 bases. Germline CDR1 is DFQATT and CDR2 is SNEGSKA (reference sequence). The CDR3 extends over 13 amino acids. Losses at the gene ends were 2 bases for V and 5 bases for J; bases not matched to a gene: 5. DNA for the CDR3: TGCAGTGCTAGAAGGGGGCGAGGTACTGAAGCTTTCTTT. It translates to CSARRGRGTEAFF.

In DNA form, the CDR3 reads TGCAGTGCTAGATACAGGGGTAGGACTGAAGCTTTCTTT. Protein product: CSARYRGRTEAFF. The chain couples TRBV20-1 to TRBJ1-1; TRBD1 matches 7 bases. Germline CDR1 is DFQATT and CDR2 is SNEGSKA (reference sequence). CDR3 size: 13 residues. J was trimmed by 5 bases and V by 2 bases; bases with no gene match: 5.

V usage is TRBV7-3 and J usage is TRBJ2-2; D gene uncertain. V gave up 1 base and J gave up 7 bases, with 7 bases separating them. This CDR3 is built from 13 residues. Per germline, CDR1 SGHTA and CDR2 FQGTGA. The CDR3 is CASSLMGGGELFF. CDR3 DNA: TGTGCCAGCAGCTTAATGGGCGGCGGGGAGCTGTTTTTT.

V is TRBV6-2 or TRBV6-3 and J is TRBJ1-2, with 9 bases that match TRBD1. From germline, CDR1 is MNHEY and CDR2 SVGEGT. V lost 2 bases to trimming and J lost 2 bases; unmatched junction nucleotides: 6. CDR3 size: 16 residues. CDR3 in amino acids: CASSYGGQGPNYGYTF. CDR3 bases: TGTGCCAGCAGTTACGGGGGACAGGGACCGAACTATGGCTACACCTTC.

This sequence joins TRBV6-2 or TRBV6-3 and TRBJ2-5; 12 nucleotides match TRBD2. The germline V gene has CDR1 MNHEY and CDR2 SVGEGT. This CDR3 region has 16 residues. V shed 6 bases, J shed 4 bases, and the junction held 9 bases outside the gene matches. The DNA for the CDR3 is TGTGCCAGCAGCCCAGGGAAGGGACTAGCGGGAGAGACCCAGTACTTC. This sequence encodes CASSPGKGLAGETQYF.

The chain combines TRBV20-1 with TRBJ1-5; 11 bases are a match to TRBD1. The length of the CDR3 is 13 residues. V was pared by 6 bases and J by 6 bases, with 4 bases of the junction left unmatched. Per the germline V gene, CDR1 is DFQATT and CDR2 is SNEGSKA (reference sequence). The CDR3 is CSAGTGGFQPQHF. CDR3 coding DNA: TGCAGTGCAGGGACAGGGGGATTTCAGCCCCAGCATTTT.